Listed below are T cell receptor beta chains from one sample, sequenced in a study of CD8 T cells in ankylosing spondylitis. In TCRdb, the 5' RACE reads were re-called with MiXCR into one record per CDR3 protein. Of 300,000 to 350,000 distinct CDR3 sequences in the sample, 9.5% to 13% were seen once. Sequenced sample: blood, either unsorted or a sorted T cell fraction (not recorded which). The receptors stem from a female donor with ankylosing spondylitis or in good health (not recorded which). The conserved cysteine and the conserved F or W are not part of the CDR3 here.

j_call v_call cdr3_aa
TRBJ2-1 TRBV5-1 ASSWDGGSYNEQF
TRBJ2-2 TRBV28 ASSLRRQGWTGELF
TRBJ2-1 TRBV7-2 ASSRNSGVSYNEQF
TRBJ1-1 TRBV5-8 ASSLTEYYENTEAF
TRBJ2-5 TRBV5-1 ASSPRGDLQETQY
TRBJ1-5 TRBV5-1 ASSLSGTGVQPQH
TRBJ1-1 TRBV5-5 ASSFPDTEAF
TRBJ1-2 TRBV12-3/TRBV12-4 ASSYGTNPYGYT
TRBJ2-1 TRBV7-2 ASSLVGTSGSNEQF
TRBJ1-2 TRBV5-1 ASSFGGTDAYGYT
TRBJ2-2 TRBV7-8 ASNTGAGGLF
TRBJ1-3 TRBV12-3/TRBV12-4 ASSPTGTSGNTIY
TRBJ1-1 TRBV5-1 ASSWTQGVYTEAF
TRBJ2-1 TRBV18 ASRGLAGAGEQF
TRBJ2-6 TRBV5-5 ASSFPQANVLT
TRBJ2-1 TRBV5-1 ASSLRTSYNEQF